This T cell receptor (beta chain) was captured by sequencing in a study of long-term antiretroviral therapy in people with HIV. General observations from the study: HIV repertoires covered narrower CDR3 length ranges than controls did. Regardless of time point, clones expanded before ART dominated the repertoire.

Looked up from germline, CDR1 is SGHAT and CDR2 is FQNNGV. The CDR3 has 13 residues. V was cut by 3 bases and J by 5 bases, with 11 bases left in between. A word on this clone: What it binds is not known.

An immunoSEQ assay, version v3.0, was performed at survey level. Method: immunoSEQ multiplex PCR; TCRdb's copy keeps in-frame clones and lacks some. The data show 35,000 to 50,000 clones, with approximately 86% seen just once and approximately 5% held by the top ten. The specimen comprised unsorted PBMCs, sampled 0.1 years before starting antiretroviral therapy. This TCR was recovered from a woman between 45 and 60 years old with HIV. The chain recombines TRBV11-2 with TRBJ2-7; no clear D. The CDR3 DNA follows: TGTGCCAGCAGCTTCCTTTTGTCCCACGAGCAGTACTTC. Protein: CASSFLLSHEQYF.